The present TCR beta chain was sequenced within a study of T cell responses to AZD1222 COVID-19 vaccine. Study results and caveats: Sampling that yielded the repertoires occurred only after the peak T cell response. The sample set comprised mostly white British donors with more females, and clonal diversity was possibly underestimated. Following two doses of AZD1222, Spike-specific TCR breadth and depth rose. Nearly half of spike-specific TCRs reportedly target variant regions that are unmutated in the B.1.351 and B.1.1.7 variants.

The method was immunoSEQ multiplex PCR; TCRdb's version includes in-frame clones alone and lacks a portion of them. Seen here are under 70,000 clones, around 84% observed once, and the top ten hold over 20%. The germline gives CDR1 GTSNPN, CDR2 SVGIG (reference sequence). The CDR3 has 16 amino acids. Trimming removed 4 bases from V and 2 bases from J; junction bases left unmatched: 13. Details on this clone: No antigen is known for it.

The sequenced sample was peripheral blood, obtained on day 0 of AZD1222 vaccination. The clonotype comes from an adult in good health. This chain links TRBV30 with TRBJ1-2; 7 positions match TRBD1. The DNA of the CDR3 is TGTGCCTGGATTAAGGCGGGACAGTCGGGAAACTATGGCTACACCTTC. Protein product: CAWIKAGQSGNYGYTF.